The source of this TCR beta chain is a study of T cell responses to AZD1222 COVID-19 vaccine. A word on this clone: As yet, its antigen is unknown.

This CDR3 has 11 amino acids. V shed 2 bases and J shed 12 bases, with 8 bases lying between them. CDR1 and CDR2 (germline): MDHEN, SYDVKM. TCRdb keeps only in-frame clones here, not all; method: immunoSEQ multiplex PCR. The sample carries 100,000 to 150,000 clones, around 92% recorded once. Study results and caveats: Repertoire collection took place solely once the T cell response had peaked. Researchers report vaccine-associated CD4 TCRs spanning spike, with dominance at 160-218 and 743-854.

The clonotype originates from an adult in good health. The chain recombines TRBV28 with TRBJ2-1, with TRBD2 as a possible D gene (6 bases). The sequencing used peripheral blood, collected on day 0 of AZD1222 vaccination. In DNA, the CDR3 is TGTGCCAGCAGTTTAGGAGGGAGGCAGTTCTTC. Protein sequence: CASSLGGRQFF.